These 25 T cell receptor beta chains share one sample of origin, sequenced in a study of OX40 agonist ivuxolimab in advanced cancers. Profiled with immunoSEQ multiplex PCR; TCRdb holds only in-frame clones, not every one. Of approximately 50,000 clones in the sample, roughly 87% were seen once. The sample here was CD4+ or CD8+ T cells sorted from blood, taken in a trial of the OX40 agonist ivuxolimab. Source of these receptors: an adult with an advanced solid tumor such as melanoma, head and neck, liver or kidney cancer.

The chain is built from TRBV11-2 and TRBJ2-2, with 10 nucleotides matching TRBD2. Germline trimming cut 0 bases from V and 10 bases from J; bases unmatched to any gene: 11. The germline V gene encodes CDR1 SGHAT and CDR2 FQNNGV. The CDR3 runs to 17 residues. CDR3 sequence reads: CASSLDLIERGGKELFF. The CDR3 DNA sequence: TGTGCCAGCAGCTTAGATTTGATTGAGCGGGGGGGGAAGGAGCTGTTTTTT.

In its sample, this clone was seen once. This chain connects TRBV6-5 to TRBJ2-2; no clear D gene. Germline V gene data show CDR1 as MNHEY and CDR2 as SVGAGI. Trimming stripped 11 bases from V and 4 bases from J, with 14 bases between. This CDR3 has 13 amino acids. CDR3 nucleotides: TGTGCCGCCGTGCGGCAGGCCACCGGGGAGCTGTTTTTT. Translating gives CAAVRQATGELFF.

CDR3 nucleotides: TGTGCCAGCTCACCACACGACAGGGGCGAGCAGTACTTC. The encoded protein is CASSPHDRGEQYF. This chain links TRBV18 with TRBJ2-7; the match to TRBD1 covers 8 bases. With V trimmed by 1 base and J by 6 bases, 2 bases remained unmatched. CDR1 and CDR2 (germline): KGHSH, LQKENI. This CDR3 is 13 amino acids long.

The gene calls are TRBV6-4 and TRBJ1-1, with 9 bases that match TRBD1. The CDR3 runs 21 residues. From germline, CDR1 is MRHNA and CDR2 SNTAGT. Trimming cost V 0 bases and J 11 bases; bases outside gene matches: 28. The CDR3 loop reads CASSDSSQGQGRNCRRGGAFF. In DNA form, the CDR3 reads TGTGCCAGCAGTGACTCCAGTCAGGGACAGGGAAGAAACTGTAGGCGAGGTGGGGCTTTCTTT.

This rearrangement joins TRBV29-1 to TRBJ2-5; D is ambiguous. The CDR3 contains 18 residues. CDR1 and CDR2 (germline): SQVTM, ANQGSEA. V was cut by 1 base and J by 5 bases, with 26 bases left in between. The CDR3 coding sequence is TGCAGCGTTGAAGGTTTGGAGTCAGCACAATCCCCATGGGAGACCCAGTACTTC. Residues: CSVEGLESAQSPWETQYF.

V is TRBV18 and J is TRBJ1-1; maybe TRBD1 (6 bases). V shed 3 bases and J shed 0 bases, with 11 bases lying between them. Germline assignment: CDR1 KGHSH and CDR2 LQKENI. This CDR3 has 15 residues. The CDR3 loop is CASSPVDRLNTEAFF. As DNA, the CDR3 is TGTGCCAGCTCACCCGTAGACAGGCTGAACACTGAAGCTTTCTTT.

This clone showed up just a few times. The chain employs TRBV6-5 and TRBJ2-7, with 7 bases aligning to TRBD2. This CDR3 contains 13 residues. V lost 7 bases to trimming and J lost 2 bases; unmatched junction nucleotides: 5. Germline CDR1 and CDR2: MNHEY and SVGAGI. CDR3 coding DNA: TGTGCCAGCACCCCCAGCGGGGCCTACGAGCAGTACTTC. Amino acid sequence: CASTPSGAYEQYF.

The chain carries TRBV29-1 and TRBJ1-2; D might be TRBD1 (6 bases). Germline loops: CDR1 SQVTM, CDR2 ANQGSEA. Trimming removed 4 bases from V and 5 bases from J, with 14 bases in between. The CDR3 loop spans 13 amino acids. The CDR3 region is CSVGPGEEYGYTF. CDR3 in DNA: TGCAGCGTTGGTCCAGGGGAGGAATATGGCTACACCTTC.

The V and J genes are TRBV5-1 and TRBJ2-3, with D unresolved. This CDR3 is built from 14 residues. V lost 0 bases to trimming and J lost 4 bases, with 9 bases between them. The germline V gene has CDR1 SGHRS and CDR2 YFSETQ. CDR3 loop: CASSLDLGSDTQYF. The CDR3 DNA is TGCGCCAGCAGCTTGGACCTAGGCTCAGATACGCAGTATTTT.

The rearrangement links TRBV11-2 to TRBJ2-6, with a weak D call TRBD1 (5 bases). V lost 3 bases to trimming and J lost 5 bases, with 8 bases between them. The CDR3 sequence is 14 residues long. CDR1 is SGHAT, CDR2 FQNNGV, per germline. The CDR3 coding sequence is TGTGCCAGCAGCTTGGGGCTGAGGGCCAACGTCCTGACTTTC. Amino acid sequence: CASSLGLRANVLTF.

The CDR3 DNA reads TGTGCCAGCAGCTTAGACAGGGGTACTGAAGCTTTCTTT. Translation gives CASSLDRGTEAFF. The V gene is TRBV13, the J gene TRBJ1-1; TRBD1 agrees at 7 bases. The CDR3 sequence is 13 residues long. The germline V gene encodes CDR1 PRHDT and CDR2 FYEKMQ (reference sequence). V dropped 1 base and J dropped 5; count of bases not matched to a gene: 1. Using reference TRBV13 and TRBJ1-1 for the parts outside the CDR3, the full variable domain is AAGVIQSPRHLIKEKRETATLKCYPIPRHDTVYWYQQGPGQDPQFLISFYEKMQSDKGSIPDRFSAQQFSDYHSELNMSSLELGDSALYFCASSLDRGTEAFFGQGTRLTVV.

This clone came up once. This chain uses TRBV5-1 with TRBJ2-7; no reliable D call. Per the germline V gene, CDR1 is SGHRS and CDR2 is YFSETQ. V gave up 4 bases and J gave up 3 bases, with 8 bases separating them. The CDR3 is 12 amino acids. The DNA of the CDR3 is TGCGCCAGCAGCGCCACAGACTACGAGCAGTACTTC. It is translated as CASSATDYEQYF.

V is TRBV21-1 and J is TRBJ1-1; TRBD1 was called by the table and not checked on the DNA. TRBV21-1 is a known pseudogene. The CDR3 runs to 14 residues. The DNA for the CDR3 is TGTGCCAGCAGCAAAGCGACAGGGAACACTGAAGCTTTCTTT. Translated, it gives CASSKATGNTEAFF.

V is TRBV19 and J is TRBJ1-2, with 8 positions matching TRBD1. The V gene end was trimmed by 6 bases and the J gene end by 7 bases; junction bases not matched to a gene: 7. The CDR3 sequence is 13 residues long. Looked up from germline, CDR1 is LNHDA and CDR2 is SQIVND (reference sequence). In DNA form, the CDR3 reads TGTGCCAGTAGGCTGACAGGGGTTGCTGGCTACACCTTC. This sequence encodes CASRLTGVAGYTF. Drawing the rest from reference TRBV19 and TRBJ1-2, the complete variable domain is DGGITQSPKYLFRKEGQNVTLSCEQNLNHDAMYWYRQDPGQGLRLIYYSQIVNDFQKGDIAEGYSVSREKKESFPLTVTSAQKNPTAFYLCASRLTGVAGYTFGSGTRLTVV.

This chain joins TRBV30 and TRBJ2-5, with 8 bases identical to TRBD1. The V and J ends lost 0 bases and 5 bases, in that order; junction bases with no gene match: 14. The CDR3 extends over 17 amino acids. The germline V gene has CDR1 GTSNPN and CDR2 SVGIG (reference sequence). The CDR3 DNA sequence: TGTGCCTGGAGTGTACAAAGGAGGGCAGGGGGCAGGGAGACCCAGTACTTC. It codes for CAWSVQRRAGGRETQYF.

The V call is TRBV5-4, the J call TRBJ2-5, with TRBD2 matching over 11 bases. Germline V gene data show CDR1 as SGHNT and CDR2 as YYREEE (reference sequence). The CDR3 runs 15 residues. V was pared by 4 bases and J by 2 bases, with 4 bases of the junction left unmatched. The CDR3 here is CASSARTSGQETQYF. CDR3 in DNA: TGTGCCAGCAGCGCTCGGACTAGCGGGCAAGAGACCCAGTACTTC.

J is TRBJ2-5 and V is TRBV5-8, with 11 positions matching TRBD2. The CDR3 sequence is 16 residues long. Trimming removed 4 bases from V and 2 bases from J; junction bases left unmatched: 7. Germline V gene sequence: CDR1 SGHTS, CDR2 YDEGEE. CDR3 in DNA: TGTGCCAGCAGCCGACTAGCGGGGATATTTCAAGAGACCCAGTACTTC. This codes for CASSRLAGIFQETQYF.

This chain joins TRBV5-1 and TRBJ1-1, with D perhaps matching TRBD1 (6 bases). Trimming took off 5 bases at V and 1 base at J, with 24 bases between the two ends. Germline-derived CDR1 and CDR2 are SGHRS and YFSETQ. The length of the CDR3 is 18 residues. CDR3 in DNA: TGCGCCAGCAGACTGACCGGGACACAGAAACTCAAGAACACTGAAGCTTTCTTT. This gives the protein CASRLTGTQKLKNTEAFF. Full variable domain (missing parts from reference TRBV5-1 and TRBJ1-1): KAGVTQTPRYLIKTRGQQVTLSCSPISGHRSVSWYQQTPGQGLQFLFEYFSETQRNKGNFPGRFSGRQFSNSRSEMNVSTLELGDSALYLCASRLTGTQKLKNTEAFFGQGTRLTVV.

This clone has at least ten counts. The rearrangement uses TRBV25-1 and TRBJ2-1, with 7 bases aligning to TRBD2. The CDR3 extends over 14 amino acids. The V and J ends lost 4 bases and 9 bases, in that order; junction bases with no gene match: 9. Germline V gene data show CDR1 as MGHDK and CDR2 as SYGVNS. CDR3 sequence: CASSGEWAGVEQFF. CDR3 coding DNA: TGTGCCAGCAGTGGGGAGTGGGCGGGAGTTGAGCAGTTCTTC.

This rearrangement joins TRBV7-9 to TRBJ2-7; 14 bases align to TRBD2. Germline-derived CDR1 and CDR2 are SEHNR and FQNEAQ (reference sequence). The CDR3 runs to 18 residues. V lost 5 bases to trimming and J lost 3 bases; unmatched junction nucleotides: 12. The CDR3 DNA sequence: TGTGCCAGCAGCGGGACAGGGACTAGCGGGGGAGCCTACTACGAGCAGTACTTC. Encoded protein: CASSGTGTSGGAYYEQYF.

V usage is TRBV7-3 and J usage is TRBJ1-1, with TRBD1 as a possible D gene (5 bases). This CDR3 contains 13 residues. V was trimmed by 4 bases and J by 1 base, leaving 7 bases between them. From germline, CDR1 is SGHTA and CDR2 FQGTGA. The CDR3 bases are TGTGCCAGCAGCTGGGACGGGAACACTGAAGCTTTCTTT. This sequence encodes CASSWDGNTEAFF.

This sequence joins TRBV15 and TRBJ1-5; maybe TRBD1 (5 bases). The CDR3 loop spans 16 amino acids. Between the trimmed V and J ends, which lost 9 bases and 2 bases, there was a span of 20 bases. The germline V gene encodes CDR1 LNHNV and CDR2 YYDKDF (reference sequence). The CDR3 loop is CATSTWDRGGNQPQHF. DNA of the CDR3: TGTGCCACTAGTACCTGGGACCGCGGGGGCAATCAGCCCCAGCATTTT.

The genes are TRBV5-6 and TRBJ2-3; 13 nucleotides align to TRBD2. V was clipped by 4 bases and J by 0 bases; unmatched bases: 5. The CDR3 totals 17 residues. Per the germline V gene, CDR1 is SGHDT and CDR2 is YYEEEE. CDR3: CASSKTSGRPSTDTQYF. CDR3 sequence (DNA): TGTGCCAGCAGCAAGACTAGCGGGAGGCCTAGCACAGATACGCAGTATTTT.

The chain carries TRBV28 and TRBJ2-3; D remains unclear. Germline lookup yields CDR1 MDHEN and CDR2 SYDVKM. V dropped 6 bases and J dropped 2 bases, with 6 bases sitting between them. The CDR3 is 12 residues long. The CDR3 is CASRGNTDTQYF. For the CDR3, the DNA is TGTGCCAGCAGGGGGAACACAGATACGCAGTATTTT.

V gene TRBV7-2 combines with J gene TRBJ2-1, with D perhaps assigned TRBD1 or TRBD2 (6 bases each). In germline, CDR1 is SGHTA, CDR2 FQGNSA. The CDR3 extends over 13 amino acids. The V end lost 1 base, the J end lost 9 bases, and 10 bases lay between the germline ends. The CDR3: CASSLDGGREQFF. The CDR3 DNA sequence: TGTGCCAGCAGCTTAGATGGGGGGCGTGAGCAGTTCTTC.